Presented here are 3 T cell receptor beta chains from one specimen sequenced in a study of cytomegalovirus exposure and HLA in healthy donors. The primer mix had 60 Vbeta and 13 Jbeta primers. Profiling relied on immunoSEQ multiplex PCR, and the TCRdb table lists in-frame clones only, not all of them. The data show about 85,000 clones, 80% seen once. The sequencing input was PBMCs. Source of these receptors: a man aged 50 to 59 in good health and CMV-seropositive.

The CDR3 spells CASSVDASGTYEQYF. In nucleotides, the CDR3 is TGTGCCAGCAGCGTAGATGCTAGCGGGACCTACGAGCAGTACTTC. The J gene is TRBJ2-7, the V gene TRBV9; 9 bases are shared with TRBD2. Per germline, CDR1 SGDLS and CDR2 YYNGEE. The CDR3 consists of 15 residues. The V segment lost 0 bases and the J segment 2 bases; nucleotides outside the gene matches: 3.

The chain uses TRBV11-2 and TRBJ2-1; 9 nucleotides match TRBD2. The CDR3 covers 14 residues. The V gene end was trimmed by 3 bases and the J gene end by 4 bases; junction bases not matched to a gene: 1. Germline V gene lookup returns CDR1 SGHAT and CDR2 FQNNGV. CDR3 coding DNA: TGTGCCAGCAGCTTGGCGGGGGGGTACAATGAGCAGTTCTTC. Translating it yields CASSLAGGYNEQFF.

This clone was counted between two and nine times. J is TRBJ1-1 and V is TRBV30; D possibly corresponds to TRBD1 (6 bases). V shed 7 bases and J shed 4 bases, with 22 bases lying between them. The CDR3 spans 15 residues. CDR1 and CDR2 from the germline V gene are GTSNPN and SVGIG (reference sequence). The CDR3 sequence is CALARLAGAVTEAFF. The CDR3 region has the DNA TGTGCCTTGGCCCGCCTAGCGGGGGCGGTCACTGAAGCTTTCTTT.